This T cell receptor (beta chain) derives from a study of cytomegalovirus exposure and HLA in healthy donors (dated 2017 in TCRdb). Regarding the study in general: An earlier analysis of more than 550 of the donors reported 276 Gb of sequence data and 100 million to 120 million unique TCR beta sequences obtained from some 200 million T cells. An early release that covered fewer than 800 HLA-typed donors contained approximately 300 gigabases of sequencing data and 70 million to 100 million unique TCR sequences. Among the roughly 390 genotyped donors, around 81% belonged to the genetic ancestry cluster associated with self-reported Caucasian donors. The study was designed to test whether signatures of past pathogen exposure could be identified by cataloging public T cell receptors. The T cell repertoires of 700 or so subjects were profiled by immunosequencing and related to cytomegalovirus serostatus. Along with the approximately 700-subject first cohort, a separate validation cohort of 120 different subjects was used. The study combined high-throughput TCR immunosequencing, statistical association of individual TCRs with disease status, and machine learning to predict cytomegalovirus infection status. To study patterns of TCR occurrence, a later analysis re-analyzed previously published TCR beta repertoires from 666 donors and added high-resolution HLA genotyping. Rather than using new phenotypic data, the later analysis identified candidate immune exposures from TCR beta sequences and from how often those sequences occurred across donors. An earlier analysis of more than 450 of the donors used high-throughput TCR beta sequencing to judge whether each TCR beta V gene segment behaved as functional or pseudogenic. Alongside the repertoire data, information on donor age, sex, ethnicity and CMV serostatus was compiled. A later genetic analysis used genome-wide SNP genotypes for about 60% of the 666 donors, treating that subset as a discovery cohort. All discovery cohort repertoires had been generated on a single sequencing platform. HLA typing included class I and class II loci at four-digit resolution. The number of typed donors differed by locus: roughly 620-640 for A, B, C, DRB1 and DQB1; approximately 530 for DQA1; approximately 600 for DPA1; and 400 to 480 for DPB1. Because of strong linkage in the cohort, five DR-DQ haplotypes were treated as single units for association and clustering. Across roughly 420 genotyped donors of the cohort, an average of approximately 240,000 unique TCR beta nucleotide sequences per donor were sequenced, and roughly 18% of those sequences were non-productive. The paper's findings and limits, for the study overall: A few of the identified cytomegalovirus-associated TCR beta chains were confirmed in vitro to be specific for cytomegalovirus antigens. In a later analysis, the rate of TCR association differed among HLA loci, with DRB1 alleles having the most associated TCRs and HLA-C alleles having the fewest. Specific HLA alleles were associated with some 15,000 TCR beta sequences at a false discovery rate of 0.05 in a later analysis. The study listed over 150 TCR beta chains as associated with cytomegalovirus. In an earlier analysis of 500 to 650 of the donors, most TCR beta V segments appeared in productive rearrangements about 90% or about 30% of the time, broadly matching IMGT annotations. According to a later genetic analysis, donors in an Asian-associated ancestry cluster had fewer N-insertions in productive TCRs than the approximately 650-donor mean. Some IMGT-functional V segments, including TRBV6-2 and TRBV6-3, could not be told apart with the 87-base-pair reads, so those segments were excluded. The presence/absence analyses assumed that sequencing depth was roughly uniform across donors, and that assumption may not be true. According to a later analysis, parvovirus B19, influenza, CMV and Epstein-Barr virus appeared linked to several top co-occurrence clusters. Linkage disequilibrium might explain the correlated functional status among segregating V segments, but an unknown experimental factor could not be excluded. While some public TCRs were present in many individuals, most TCR sequences turned up only very rarely across donors. A further reported finding was that TCR beta sequences accurately predicted the HLA-A and HLA-B alleles for most subjects in the first cohort. Because HLA typing was missing for some donors at each locus, association tests included only the typed subset. V-gene and J-gene trimming of TCR beta chains was associated with a missense DCLRE1C variant in a later genetic analysis, and the association was replicated in an independent cohort. A cluster of highly shared sequence variants was judged likely to represent a technical artifact of the sequencing pipeline. For the cohort, immune exposure information was limited to CMV serostatus. In both the original and validation cohorts, the classifier was reported to diagnose cytomegalovirus status with high specificity and sensitivity. The cohort was sequenced for TCR beta chains only, and without alpha or paired-chain data the features that could be detected were limited. It was suggested by the authors that the approach could potentially be generalized to other disease states and immunological phenotypes. According to a later analysis, most CMV-associated TCR beta chains appeared to be HLA-restricted, and the HLA associations seemed to be driven largely by CMV exposure. Strong co-occurrence of HLA alleles, especially DR and DQ, made assigning TCR associations to individual alleles difficult. In a later analysis, HLA-associated TCR beta chains were found to be more clonally expanded and to have lower generation probabilities than equally common non-associated chains. Because counts were too low, roughly 18 rarely observed V segments, including chromosome 9 orphons, were left out of the earlier analysis of over 550 of the donors.

Library creation used the immunoSEQ multiplex PCR assay. For the multiplex PCR, a mixture combining 60 forward primers for TCR Vbeta segments and 13 reverse primers for TCR Jbeta segments was used. Amplification of the CDR3 region of rearranged TCR beta genes was performed with a multiplex PCR assay on genomic DNA. Amplified TCR beta libraries were sequenced as 87-base-pair reads on the Illumina HiSeq System. In the source study's methods: A later analysis counted approximately 76 million unique TCR beta chains across the 500 to 850 repertoires, and roughly 9.9 million of these chains were shared by at least two donors. Raw reads were error-corrected and collapsed into unique sequences with a nearest-neighbor algorithm that merged closely related sequences to remove PCR and sequencing errors. To assign V, D and J gene segments, CDR3 sequences were aligned to IMGT reference sequences. For a sequence to be retained, a match of at least six nucleotides to both a V gene segment and a J gene segment was required. Rearrangements were classified as productive when the CDR3 lacked stop codons and remained in frame with V and J, and all other rearrangements were classified as non-productive. Following IMGT convention, CDR3 was defined as the stretch from the second conserved V-encoded cysteine to the conserved J-encoded phenylalanine. Sequences without an unambiguous match to a single V gene segment were excluded from the earlier analysis of almost 600 of the donors. An earlier analysis of almost 600 of the donors classified V segments as functional when productive rearrangements were above 56.7% and as segregating when the standard deviation between donors was above 5%. A statistical classification framework was built for diagnosing cytomegalovirus status from the catalog of TCR beta chain sequences. In a later analysis, TCR nucleotide sequences were compared against IMGT/GENE-DB human TR gene sequences so that V and J genes could be assigned. A later analysis assigned CDR3 sequences and most-parsimonious VDJ recombination scenarios with the TCRdist pipeline. In a later analysis, every TCR beta chain was defined by the combination of its CDR3 amino acid sequence and its V-gene family, and reads without a unique V-gene family were dropped. In a later analysis, 500 to 650 highly shared, low-generation-probability nucleotide sequences were removed to address suspected cross-contamination and a sequencing artifact. In a later analysis, a clonal expansion index for each public chain was calculated from normalized within-repertoire ranks of inferred template counts. In a later analysis, generation probabilities were computed using a VDJ recombination model fitted to out-of-frame rearrangements, and the results were checked against IGoR. Hypergeometric tests were used in a later analysis to score TCR-TCR, TCR-HLA and TCR-CMV co-occurrence, with a repertoire-size bias correction applied to the TCR pairs. To estimate false discovery rates, a later analysis permuted the HLA or CMV assignments 20 times. In a later analysis, co-occurring TCRs were grouped with DBSCAN, and TCRdist sequence similarity was added when clustering was performed within HLA-allele-positive subsets. Repertoires with fewer than 30,000 or more than 120,000 public chains were left out of co-occurrence clustering, as were about 5 repertoires with anomalous nucleotide sharing. Sourced from immuneACCESS, this table was stored by TCRdb with only in-frame sequences that have V and J called. A share of the clones is absent; for the studies checked, an unresolved V gene accounts for under half, and the remainder has no known explanation. For V, J and clone size, that table is used; D and trimming come from the DNA. The table for this sample lists under 200,000 clones; roughly three quarters of them were counted only once. The ten most abundant clones make up less than 9% of the sample.

Trimming removed 2 bases from V and 5 bases from J, leaving 7 bases between the germline ends. Measured from the cysteine to the phenylalanine, the CDR3 is 13 residues long. Only CDR3 DNA remains: 39 bases, in frame from the first base. The germline V gene (reference sequence) provides CDR1 MNHEY and CDR2 SMNVEV. The cohort comprised 710 or so healthy bone marrow donors. Cohort members were all nominally healthy when sampled, although unrecorded immune exposures were likely present. The donor was CMV seropositive and was included in the group of some 290 seropositive cohort members. A peripheral blood sample was collected from each donor, and TCR beta sequencing was performed on peripheral blood mononuclear cells. The Qiagen DNeasy Blood Extraction Kit was used to extract genomic DNA from the blood cell samples. This clone appeared a single time. The specificity of this receptor is unknown. Base quality data are lacking; no much larger clone is found one base away.

This sequence was found in a male donor in good health and CMV-seropositive. Sequences were obtained from PBMCs. The chain couples TRBV27 to TRBJ1-5; there is no confident call for the D gene. The DNA sequence is as follows: TGTGCCAGCAGTTTAGGGCAGGATCAGCCCCAGCATTTT. Translated, it gives CASSLGQDQPQHF.